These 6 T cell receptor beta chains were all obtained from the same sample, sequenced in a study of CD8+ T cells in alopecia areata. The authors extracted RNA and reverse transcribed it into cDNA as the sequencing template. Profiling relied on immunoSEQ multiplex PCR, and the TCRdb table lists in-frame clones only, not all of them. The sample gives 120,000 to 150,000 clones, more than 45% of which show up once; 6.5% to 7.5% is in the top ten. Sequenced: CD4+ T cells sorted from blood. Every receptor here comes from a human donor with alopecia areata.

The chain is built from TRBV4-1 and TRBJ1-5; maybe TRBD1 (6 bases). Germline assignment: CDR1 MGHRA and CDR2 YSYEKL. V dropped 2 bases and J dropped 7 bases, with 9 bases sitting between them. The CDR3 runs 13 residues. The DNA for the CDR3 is TGCGCCAGCAGCCAAACAGGGTTGCAGCCCCAGCATTTT. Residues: CASSQTGLQPQHF.

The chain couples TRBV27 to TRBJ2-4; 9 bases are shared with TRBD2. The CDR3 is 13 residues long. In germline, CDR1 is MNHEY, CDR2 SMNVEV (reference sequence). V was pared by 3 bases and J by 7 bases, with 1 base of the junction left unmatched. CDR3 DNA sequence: TGTGCCAGCAGTTTGCGGGAGGGCAACATTCAGTACTTC. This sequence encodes CASSLREGNIQYF.

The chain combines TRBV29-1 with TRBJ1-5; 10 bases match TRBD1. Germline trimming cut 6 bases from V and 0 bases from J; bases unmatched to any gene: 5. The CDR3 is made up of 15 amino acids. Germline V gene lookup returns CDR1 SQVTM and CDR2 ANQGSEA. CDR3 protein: CSVGQGLSSNQPQHF. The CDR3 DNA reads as TGCAGCGTGGGACAGGGGCTATCTAGCAATCAGCCCCAGCATTTT.

CDR3 loop: CASRSRGTSNQPQHF. The CDR3 DNA reads as TGTGCCAGCAGAAGCAGGGGGACTAGCAATCAGCCCCAGCATTTT. V usage is TRBV6-5 and J usage is TRBJ1-5; 7 bases align to TRBD1. Germline V CDR1 and CDR2: MNHEY, SVGAGI. This CDR3 contains 15 residues. Trimming cost V 6 bases and J 0 bases; bases outside gene matches: 5.

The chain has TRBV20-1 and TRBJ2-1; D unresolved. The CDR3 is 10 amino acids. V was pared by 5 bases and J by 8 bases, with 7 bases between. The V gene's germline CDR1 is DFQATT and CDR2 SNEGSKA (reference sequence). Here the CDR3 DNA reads TGCAGTGCTGGGTCGGATGAGCAGTTCTTC. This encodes CSAGSDEQFF.

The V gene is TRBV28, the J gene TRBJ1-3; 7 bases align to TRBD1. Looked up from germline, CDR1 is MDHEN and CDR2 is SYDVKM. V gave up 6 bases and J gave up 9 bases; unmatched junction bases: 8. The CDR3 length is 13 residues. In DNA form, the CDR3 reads TGTGCCAGCAGCCTCGACAGGGTTAGCACCATATATTTT. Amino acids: CASSLDRVSTIYF.